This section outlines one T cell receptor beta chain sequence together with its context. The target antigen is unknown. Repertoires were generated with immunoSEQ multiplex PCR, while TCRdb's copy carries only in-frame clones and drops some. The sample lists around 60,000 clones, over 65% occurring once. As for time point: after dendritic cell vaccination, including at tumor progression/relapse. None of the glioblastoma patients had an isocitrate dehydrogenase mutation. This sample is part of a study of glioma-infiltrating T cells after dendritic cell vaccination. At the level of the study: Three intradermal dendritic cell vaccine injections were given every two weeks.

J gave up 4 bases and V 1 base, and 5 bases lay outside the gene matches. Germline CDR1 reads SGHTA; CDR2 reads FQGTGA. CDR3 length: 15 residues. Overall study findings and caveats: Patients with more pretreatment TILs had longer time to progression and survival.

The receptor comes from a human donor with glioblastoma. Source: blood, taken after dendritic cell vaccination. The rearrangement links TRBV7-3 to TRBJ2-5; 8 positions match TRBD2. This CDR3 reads CASSLRAGGRETQYF. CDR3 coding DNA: TGTGCCAGCAGCTTAAGGGCGGGGGGAAGAGAGACCCAGTACTTC.